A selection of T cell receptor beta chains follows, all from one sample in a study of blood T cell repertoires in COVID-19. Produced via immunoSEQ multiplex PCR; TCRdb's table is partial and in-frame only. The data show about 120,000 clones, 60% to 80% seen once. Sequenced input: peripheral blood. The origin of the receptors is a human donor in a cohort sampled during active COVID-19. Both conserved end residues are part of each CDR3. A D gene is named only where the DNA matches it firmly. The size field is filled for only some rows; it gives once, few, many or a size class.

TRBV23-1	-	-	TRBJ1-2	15	TGCGCCAGCAGTCAATCGGGGGGGCCATCCTCTGGCTACACCTTC	CASSQSGGPSSGYTF
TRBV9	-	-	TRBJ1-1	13	TGTGCCAGCGCTTCTATCTACGGGTCTGAAGCTTTCTTT	CASASIYGSEAFF
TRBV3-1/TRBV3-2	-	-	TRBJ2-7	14	TGTGCCAGCAGCCCGGGATTCCAACCCTACGAGCAGTACTTC	CASSPGFQPYEQYF
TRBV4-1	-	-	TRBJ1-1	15	TGCGCCAGCAGCCAAAACTCCGGGACTGAAATTGAAGCTTTCTTT	CASSQNSGTEIEAFF
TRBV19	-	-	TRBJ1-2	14	TGTGCCAGTAGTGGGCCAGGAGGGGACTATGGCTACACCTTC	CASSGPGGDYGYTF
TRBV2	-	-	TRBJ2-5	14	TGTGCCAGCAGTGAAGGACAGACTCAAGAGACCCAGTACTTC	CASSEGQTQETQYF
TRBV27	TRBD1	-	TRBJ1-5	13	TGTGCCAGCAGCACAGGGGGAAAGGGGGCCCAGCATTTT	CASSTGGKGAQHF
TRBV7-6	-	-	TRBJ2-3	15	TGTGCCAGCAGCTTAGGGCCCGGCGGTCCAGATACGCAGTATTTT	CASSLGPGGPDTQYF
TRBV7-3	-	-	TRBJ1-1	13	TGTGCCAGCAGCTTGCAGGGTAACACTGAAGCTTTCTTT	CASSLQGNTEAFF
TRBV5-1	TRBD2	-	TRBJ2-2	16	TGCGCCAGCAGCGGAGCGGGGGGGTCGAACACCGGGGAGCTGTTTTTT	CASSGAGGSNTGELFF
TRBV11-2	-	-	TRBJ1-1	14	TGTGCCAGCAGCCCGGATGGGGGGTTCACTGAAGCTTTCTTT	CASSPDGGFTEAFF
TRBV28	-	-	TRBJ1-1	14	TGTGCCAGCAAAGACCCCGGGTCTGGCACTGAAGCTTTCTTT	CASKDPGSGTEAFF
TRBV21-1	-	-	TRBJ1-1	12	TGTGCCAGCAGCAAAGGGGCAGCCCAAGCTTTCTTT	CASSKGAAQAFF
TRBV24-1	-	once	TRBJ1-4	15	TGTGCCACCAGTGATTCCCACGGTTTTAATGAAAAACTGTTTTTT	CATSDSHGFNEKLFF
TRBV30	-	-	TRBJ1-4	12	TGTGCCTGGGGCCCGGCTAATGAAAAACTGTTTTTT	CAWGPANEKLFF
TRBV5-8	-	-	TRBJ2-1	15	TGTGCCAGCAGCTTGATGCTAGTCTCCTACAATGAGCAGTTCTTC	CASSLMLVSYNEQFF